This TCR beta chain was recovered during a study of radiation and T cells in renal cell carcinoma. General observations from the study: From baseline, blood top tumor clonotypes peaked at 2 weeks post-radiation. No pretreatment tumor biopsies were available for baseline clonotypes.

About this clone itself: Its antigen is undetermined.

Germline assignment: CDR1 SGHRS and CDR2 YFSETQ. The CDR3 extends over 13 amino acids. Deletions cut 3 bases from V and 4 bases from J, with 10 bases between. Indicated time point: blood 4 weeks post-SBRT, at nephrectomy. Treatment in this sample: 15 Gy SBRT to primary tumor, nephrectomy 4 weeks later. Nephrectomy followed 15 Gy stereotactic body radiation by 4 weeks. Clear cell pathology was present in this patient's renal cell carcinoma. Profiled with immunoSEQ multiplex PCR; TCRdb holds only in-frame clones, not every one. The table has around 74,000 clones, around four fifths seen once. This rearrangement joins TRBV5-1 to TRBJ1-2; D unresolved. This clonotype originated in a woman aged 60-70 years with renal cell carcinoma. The sample consisted of blood, taken from a patient whose treatment included radiotherapy and nephrectomy. In nucleotides, the CDR3 is TGCGCCAGCAGCTCGGACGGCGTCTATGGCTACACCTTC. Its translation is CASSSDGVYGYTF.